This TCR beta chain was found in a study of T cells in Graves' hyperthyroidism and ophthalmopathy. This clonotype was seen ten or more times. Antigen: not known. General observations from the study: Stable hyperthyroidism was separated from ophthalmopathy by a model based on 13 V-J features. Most expanded thyroid clonotypes above 0.001 recurred in blood.

Patients having uncontrolled infection, another autoimmune disease, pregnancy or lactation were not included. Based on clinical symptoms, serum thyroxine and TRAb, thyroid ultrasound and orbital computed tomography, diagnoses were reached. TCR beta CDR3 regions were amplified from RNA transcripts. TCR CDR3 regions were first amplified by RT-PCR with HTBI primers. TCRdb re-called the multiplex PCR reads through MiXCR, storing one row per CDR3 protein. The sample includes about 520,000 distinct CDR3 sequences, roughly 25% of them seen just once. The CDR3 loop spans 19 amino acids. V lost 5 bases and J lost 3; bases outside the gene matches: 18. CDR1 is MNHEY, CDR2 SVGEGT, per germline.

This receptor was identified in a woman in her 30s with Graves' ophthalmopathy. The rearrangement links TRBV6-2 or TRBV6-3 to TRBJ2-2, with TRBD1 matching over 7 bases. Input material: blood. Here the CDR3 DNA reads TGTGCCAGCAGTCGTCTCCGCCACCCCCGGGACAGTGACACCGGGGAGCTGTTTTTT. This gives the protein CASSRLRHPRDSDTGELFF.